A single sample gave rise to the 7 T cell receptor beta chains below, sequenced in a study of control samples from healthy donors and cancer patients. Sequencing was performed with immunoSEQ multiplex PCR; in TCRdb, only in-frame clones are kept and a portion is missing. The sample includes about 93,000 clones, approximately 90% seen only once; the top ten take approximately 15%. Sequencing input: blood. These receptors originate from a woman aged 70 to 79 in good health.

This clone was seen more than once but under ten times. CDR3 bases: TGTGCCAGCGGGGCTGGCCACACAGATACGCAGTATTTT. Its translation: CASGAGHTDTQYF. V and J are TRBV6-4 and TRBJ2-3; D is perhaps TRBD1 (5 bases). Germline V CDR1 and CDR2: MRHNA, SNTAGT. CDR3 length: 13 residues. The V end lost 8 bases, the J end lost 2 bases, and 11 bases lay between the germline ends.

This CDR3 is CASSALAGGYNEQFF. The DNA of the CDR3 is TGTGCCAGCAGCGCACTAGCGGGGGGGTACAATGAGCAGTTCTTC. This chain connects TRBV7-3 to TRBJ2-1; 13 nucleotides align to TRBD2. Germline V CDR1 and CDR2: SGHTA, FQGTGA. The CDR3 contains 15 residues. Losses at the gene ends were 5 bases for V and 4 bases for J; bases not matched to a gene: 2.

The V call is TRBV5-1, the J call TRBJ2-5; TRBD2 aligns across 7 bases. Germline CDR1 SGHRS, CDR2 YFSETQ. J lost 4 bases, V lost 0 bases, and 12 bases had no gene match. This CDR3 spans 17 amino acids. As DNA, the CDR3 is TGCGCCAGCAGCTTGGAGAGCGGGGCCCCGGCCATAGAGACCCAGTACTTC. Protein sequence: CASSLESGAPAIETQYF.

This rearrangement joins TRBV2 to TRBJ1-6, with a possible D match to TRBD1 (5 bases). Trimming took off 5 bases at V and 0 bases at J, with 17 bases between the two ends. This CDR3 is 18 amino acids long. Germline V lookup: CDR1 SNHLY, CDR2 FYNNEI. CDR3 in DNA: TGTGCCAGCAGTATTACAGAAAACAGGAGCTCCTATAATTCACCCCTCCACTTT. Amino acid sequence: CASSITENRSSYNSPLHF.

The CDR3 here is CASRKEQGKQFF. The CDR3 nucleotides are TGTGCCAGCAGGAAGGAACAGGGGAAGCAGTTCTTC. The chain is built from TRBV12-3 or TRBV12-4 and TRBJ2-1; 7 bases agree with TRBD1. This CDR3 spans 12 amino acids. The V gene end was trimmed by 6 bases and the J gene end by 11 bases; junction bases not matched to a gene: 7.

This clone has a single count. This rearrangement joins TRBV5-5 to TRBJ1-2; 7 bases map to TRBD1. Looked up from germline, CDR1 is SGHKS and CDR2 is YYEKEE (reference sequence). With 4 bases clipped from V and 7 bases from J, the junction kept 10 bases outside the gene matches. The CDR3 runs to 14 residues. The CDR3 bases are TGTGCCAGCAGCCCTCTACAGGGGCAGACTGGCTACACCTTC. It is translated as CASSPLQGQTGYTF. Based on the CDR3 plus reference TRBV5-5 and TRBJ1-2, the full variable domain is DAGVTQSPTHLIKTRGQQVTLRCSPISGHKSVSWYQQVLGQGPQFIFQYYEKEERGRGNFPDRFSARQFPNYSSELNVNALLLGDSALYLCASSPLQGQTGYTFGSGTRLTVV.

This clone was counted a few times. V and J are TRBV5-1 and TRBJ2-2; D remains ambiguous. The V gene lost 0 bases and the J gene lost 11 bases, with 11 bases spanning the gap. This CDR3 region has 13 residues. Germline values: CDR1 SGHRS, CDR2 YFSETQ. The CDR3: CASSLAGLGELFF. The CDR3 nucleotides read TGCGCCAGCAGCTTGGCCGGTCTAGGAGAGCTGTTTTTT.